This T cell receptor beta chain was identified during a study of pediatric ulcerative colitis. Using immunoSEQ multiplex PCR, the repertoire was profiled, and TCRdb retains in-frame clones only, with some absent. This repertoire shows about 32,000 clones, roughly four fifths found once; its top ten account for about 4.5%. This clone showed up just once. The germline gives CDR1 LNHDA, CDR2 SQIVND (reference sequence). Trimming left V 4 bases short and J 0 bases short, with 9 bases between. This CDR3 comprises 15 residues. The sequencing sample was made of blood. This TCR came from a boy younger than 18 with severe ulcerative colitis. The rearrangement links TRBV19 to TRBJ1-4; D is uncertain. Written as DNA, the CDR3 is TGTGCCAGTAGTAAAGACGGAGCAACTAATGAAAAACTGTTTTTT. Translation gives CASSKDGATNEKLFF.